This T cell receptor beta chain was identified during a study of blood T cell repertoires in COVID-19. Across the whole study: Samples of COVID-19 (acute and convalescent) were obtained from the United States, Italy and Spain. From T cells, B-cell-depleted T cells, or PBMCs came the material, which was cDNA or gDNA.

Source study methods: Reference gene primer amplification gave estimated nucleated cell counts. Sequencing used immunoSEQ multiplex PCR; TCRdb keeps in-frame clones, though not all of them. The D gene and trimming were derived from the DNA, and the V and J assignments and clone size from that table. Counted here are 98,000 or so clones, about nine tenths occurring once; the ten biggest clones make up 15%. With 4 bases clipped from V and 6 bases from J, the junction kept 8 bases outside the gene matches. Germline assignment: CDR1 SGHDN and CDR2 FVKESK. CDR3 length: 16 amino acids. This sequence was found in a man aged 45-65 years with acute or convalescent COVID-19. Sequencing used peripheral blood. The chain combines TRBV14 with TRBJ1-3, with TRBD1 matching 11 bases. The CDR3 sequence is CASSLQRTGGINTIYF. The CDR3 DNA reads TGTGCCAGCAGCCTCCAGCGGACAGGGGGCATAAACACCATATATTTT.